This entry describes one TCR beta chain. Its target is unknown. The data originate from a study of vaccination and CD4 T cells after COVID-19. At the level of the study: Subjects got two shots of BNT162b2 or mRNA-1273 vaccine. As a positive control, some control cultures were given a CEFX pool, while others were given an HIV-1 Nef pool or no peptide. Timing of post-vaccine sample collection was a median 72 days after dose two, with a range of 14 to 241. Findings of the study overall: Within the convalescent patients, a median approximately 86% of the SARS-CoV-2-reactive clones were ones that appeared only post-vaccination.

CD4+ T cells that had been cultured provided DNA sequenced with the Oncomine TCR Beta short-read assay. TCRdb reanalysed the PCR reads using MiXCR and keeps one entry per CDR3 protein. The profile covers just over 14,000 distinct CDR3 sequences, with roughly 73% appearing a single time and 11% taken by the ten largest. As for treatment: roughly 10-day PBMC culture with coronavirus spike peptide pools or control peptides (ViraFEST assay). V dropped 2 bases and J dropped 5 bases, with 9 bases sitting between them. Germline V gives CDR1 SNHLY, CDR2 FYNNEI. The CDR3 totals 13 residues. The sample comprised CD4+ T cells from blood, cultured in vitro. The receptor was isolated from a human donor who had recovered from COVID-19. The chain links TRBV2 to TRBJ1-1, with D hard to call. CDR3 sequence reads: CASSETRQTEAFF. For the CDR3, the DNA is TGTGCCAGCAGTGAAACCCGCCAGACTGAAGCTTTCTTT.